These T cell receptor beta chains were read from a single sample in a study of T cell responses to AZD1222 COVID-19 vaccine. Data came from immunoSEQ multiplex PCR; TCRdb stores just in-frame clones and leaves some out. The table shows around 91,000 clones, with approximately 90% occurring only once. Sequencing was performed on peripheral blood, taken on day 0 of AZD1222 vaccination. Receptors were obtained from an adult in good health. The CDR3 runs from the conserved cysteine through the conserved F or W. D genes are given only for firm matches. Clone size is shown for a subset of rows, as once, few, many or a class of expanded clone.

V gene	J gene	clone size	D gene	CDR3 DNA	CDR3 protein
TRBV4-3	TRBJ1-1	NA	NA	TGCGCCAGCAGCCAAGATAGTTGGATGACTGAAGCTTTCTTT	CASSQDSWMTEAFF
TRBV6-5	TRBJ2-3	NA	NA	TGTGCCAGCAGTCTACTAGCAATAGGGGTAGATACGCAGTATTTT	CASSLLAIGVDTQYF
TRBV12-3/TRBV12-4	TRBJ2-3	NA	TRBD1	TGTGCCAGCAGTTCGGGACAGGGGCAGTATTTT	CASSSGQGQYF
TRBV11-3	TRBJ2-2	once	NA	TGTGCCAGCAGCCTTGGACAGTACACCGGGGAGCTGTTTTTT	CASSLGQYTGELFF
TRBV18	TRBJ1-6	NA	TRBD1	TGTGCCAGCTCACGGGACAGGGGGCAATCACCCCTCCACTTT	CASSRDRGQSPLHF
TRBV12-3/TRBV12-4	TRBJ2-2	NA	TRBD2	TGTGCCAGCGGGGGGGATCACGGGGAGCTGTTTTTT	CASGGDHGELFF
TRBV18	TRBJ2-3	NA	NA	TGTGCCAGCTCACCACCGAACACCGTCACAGATACGCAGTATTTT	CASSPPNTVTDTQYF
TRBV16	TRBJ1-2	NA	NA	TGTGCCAGCAGTCGAGACACCTATGGCTACACCTTC	CASSRDTYGYTF
TRBV7-9	TRBJ1-1	NA	NA	TGTGCCAGCAGCTTATCAGGCGCCACTGAAGCTTTCTTT	CASSLSGATEAFF
TRBV6-5	TRBJ2-7	NA	TRBD1	TGTGCCAGCAGTCGAACGGGACAGGGCTCCTACGAGCAGTACTTC	CASSRTGQGSYEQYF
TRBV7-9	TRBJ2-7	NA	NA	TGTGCCAGCAGCCTTAACAGGCCCGAGCAGTACTTC	CASSLNRPEQYF
TRBV10-3	TRBJ1-2	NA	NA	TGTGCCATCGGTGGGGACCTTGGAGATGGCTACACCTTC	CAIGGDLGDGYTF
TRBV12-5	TRBJ1-5	once	NA	TGTGCTAGTGGCAGGGGAAAGCCCCAGCATTTT	CASGRGKPQHF
TRBV18	TRBJ1-1	NA	TRBD1	TGTGCCAGCTCGCCCTTATACAGGGGGCGGGATGAAGCTTTCTTT	CASSPLYRGRDEAFF
TRBV6-5	TRBJ1-2	NA	NA	TGTGCCAGCAGTTACTCGATGTCGGGTTATGGCTACACCTTC	CASSYSMSGYGYTF
TRBV9	TRBJ1-3	NA	NA	TGTGCCAGCAGCGTAGATGGGGGCTCTGGAAACACCATATATTTT	CASSVDGGSGNTIYF
TRBV10-1	TRBJ2-7	NA	TRBD2	TGCGCCAGCAGCAGCAAACTATCTAGGACTAGCGGGAGTTCCTACGAGCAGTACTTC	CASSSKLSRTSGSSYEQYF
TRBV7-9	TRBJ1-6	NA	NA	TGTGCCAGCAGCCTCTGGACAGATAATTCACCCCTCCACTTT	CASSLWTDNSPLHF
TRBV19	TRBJ1-5	few	NA	TGTGCCAGCGACCTCTGGGGGAATCAGCCCCAGCATTTT	CASDLWGNQPQHF
TRBV30	TRBJ1-5	once	NA	TGTGCCTGGAAAACAGGGACTCTTAAAGACAGTCAGCCCCAGCATTTT	CAWKTGTLKDSQPQHF
TRBV15	TRBJ2-3	NA	NA	TGTGCCACCAGCAGAGATCCAAGGCCGGGGGGCACAGATACGCAGTATTTT	CATSRDPRPGGTDTQYF
TRBV4-2	TRBJ1-6	NA	TRBD1	TGTGCCAGCAGCCGCGGGGACAGGGGTAATTCACCCCTCCACTTT	CASSRGDRGNSPLHF
TRBV19	TRBJ2-3	NA	TRBD2	TGTGCCAGTACCTTAGCGGGGGGGACCGAGCGCACAGATACGCAGTATTTT	CASTLAGGTERTDTQYF
TRBV6-2/TRBV6-3	TRBJ1-6	few	TRBD1	TGTGCCAGCAGTTACTCGAAAACGACAGGGCTTTACCATTCACCCCTCCACTTT	CASSYSKTTGLYHSPLHF
TRBV6-5	TRBJ2-7	NA	NA	TGTGCCAGCATGGGTAGCGGCTTTTCCTACGAGCAGTACTTC	CASMGSGFSYEQYF
TRBV7-2	TRBJ1-3	NA	TRBD1	TGTGCCAGCAGCGCCGACAGGGTAGAAACTGGAAACACCATATATTTT	CASSADRVETGNTIYF
TRBV5-4	TRBJ1-1	NA	NA	TGTGCCAGCAGCTTGTCATATAACACTGAAGCTTTCTTT	CASSLSYNTEAFF
TRBV7-2	TRBJ1-1	NA	NA	TGTGCCAGCAGCTTAGGGTATGGTACTGAAGCTTTCTTT	CASSLGYGTEAFF